A single TCR beta chain is shown here with its context. This sample is drawn from a study of blood T cell repertoires in COVID-19. Turning to the study itself: The origin of the acute and convalescent COVID-19 samples was the United States, Italy and Spain. Sample material is recorded as cDNA or gDNA derived from T cells, B-cell-depleted T cells, or PBMCs.

As handled by the study authors: Reference gene primer amplification gave nucleated cell count estimates. Produced via immunoSEQ multiplex PCR; TCRdb's table is partial and in-frame only. V, J and clone size were drawn from that table, and D and trimming were deduced from the DNA. The sample yields approximately 250,000 clones, about 83% seen once. This CDR3 contains 13 residues. V shed 7 bases and J shed 6 bases, with 15 bases lying between them. Germline CDR1 and CDR2: MNHEY and SVGAGI. Sequences were obtained from peripheral blood. The sequence derives from a woman aged 45-65 years with acute or convalescent COVID-19. The J gene is TRBJ1-1, the V gene TRBV6-5, with D possibly TRBD1 on 5 matching bases. CDR3 region: CASTRRGLAEAFF. The CDR3, as DNA: TGTGCCAGCACTCGGCGGGGGTTGGCTGAAGCTTTCTTT.